The T cell receptor (beta chain) under discussion was sequenced for a study of blood T cells in healthy people across ages. The donors, all healthy, were Caucasians living in Russia, aged roughly 6 to 100. On this clonotype itself: Its antigen remains unknown.

This CDR3 contains 14 residues. Trimming removed 2 bases from V and 5 bases from J, with 10 bases in between. CDR1 and CDR2 from the germline V gene are SEHNR and FQNEAQ (reference sequence). Study-wide results and limits: Per-million-T-cell TCR beta diversity fell roughly linearly with age. Long-lived donors exceeded aged donors in naive CD4+ cells and diversity. CMV infection status of these donors was not known.

Alongside a J-beta primer mix, a sample-barcoded 5' primer served in a second PCR lasting about 6 to 11 cycles. TCRdb reanalysed the 5' RACE reads using MiXCR and keeps one entry per CDR3 protein. This sample carries hundreds of thousands of distinct CDR3 sequences, around half of them seen once, and the ten largest clones take 25% to 35%. Sample: blood. This sequence originates from a woman between 55 and 75 years old in good health. This chain connects TRBV7-9 to TRBJ2-1, with D maybe TRBD1 (6 bases). CDR3 DNA: TGTGCCAGCAGCTTAACAGGGTCCAACAATGAGCAGTTCTTC. It encodes CASSLTGSNNEQFF. Supplemented by reference TRBV7-9 and TRBJ2-1, the full variable domain reads DTGVSQNPRHKITKRGQNVTFRCDPISEHNRLYWYRQTLGQGPEFLTYFQNEAQLEKSRLLSDRFSAERPKGSFSTLEIQRTEQGDSAMYLCASSLTGSNNEQFFGPGTRLTVL.